The entry below gives a single T cell receptor beta chain sequence along with its context. In this sample, this clone turned up once. The clone's antigen remains unknown. No clone much larger than this one lies a single base away; base qualities are absent. The data originate from a study of shared T cell receptors in the human thymus listed by TCRdb under 2021. General notes on the study: The study examined how self-reactive, shared T-cell receptor alpha chains are generated in the human thymus.

The receptor library was made with the immunoSEQ multiplex PCR assay. TCRdb retrieved this table from immuneACCESS and kept in-frame rearrangements only. Not all clones are present; in checked studies, unresolved V genes account for under half, and no reason is known for the remainder. The sample table lists 540,000 or so clones, around 78% of them with a count of one. The top ten hold more than 0.01% of the sample. CDR1 and CDR2 are drawn from the germline V gene (reference sequence): LNHDA, SQIVND. Relative to germline, V is missing 2 bases and J is missing 7 bases, with 13 bases of the junction outside any gene match. The CDR3 has 17 amino acids, counting the end cysteine and phenylalanine. The DNA shown is the 51-base CDR3, in frame from base 1. The data were also submitted as part of a second study, on human thymus T cells. The second paper further reports: The donors were immunologically healthy infants in Finland who had open corrective cardiac surgery for congenital heart defects. Thymus tissue was obtained as surgical resects removed during corrective cardiac surgery. Both the thymic and the peripheral blood repertoires appeared to show biased V and J gene segment usage. The related research reported highly overlapping thymic TCR repertoires among unrelated individuals. TCR alpha and beta repertoires from roughly eight infant thymus samples and a few related peripheral blood samples were characterized in the study. The cohort included over five male and two female infants, with donor ages spanning 7 to 244 days. Thymocytes were freed from the tissue by mechanical means and kept at -70 degrees C as pellets of roughly 10-32 million cells. A QIAsymphony instrument was used to extract genomic DNA from the frozen cell pellets. Using the immunoSEQ multiplex PCR assay, the TCRB and TCRAD loci were amplified from a standardized quantity of quality-controlled genomic DNA. The V(D)J region was spanned by amplicons of a length sufficient to cover the CDR3 and to identify V and J genes. Amplicon sequencing was performed on an Illumina platform through the commercial immunoSEQ service. Primer bias and sequencing errors were corrected using previously described methods, and TCRAD and TCRB definitions followed the IMGT database. Analysis of the repertoires was done with immunoSEQ Analyzer 3.0 and VDJTools and included basic statistics, V/J segment usage, diversity estimates, rarefaction and pairwise overlap. Diversity was estimated with Chao1, ChaoE, Efron-Thisted, Shannon and inverse Simpson indices, and also on datasets down-sampled to the smallest sample. For repertoire overlap, CDR3 nucleotide sequence, V gene and J gene had to match strictly, and clustering was done by Jaccard-based multidimensional scaling. Thymus samples yielded on average roughly 800,000 unique TCRB clonotypes, compared with 65,000 to 100,000 from blood samples.

This receptor was obtained from a boy less than two years old with a congenital heart defect. Donor details come from another sample of the same person, matched by shared clones. The sample consisted of thymocytes. The chain employs TRBV19 and TRBJ2-3; TRBD2 matches 9 bases in the middle. The nucleotides are TGTGCCAGTAGTATATTTAGGCGGGAGGGCCACACGTATACGCAGTATTTT. Translation gives CASSIFRREGHTYTQYF.